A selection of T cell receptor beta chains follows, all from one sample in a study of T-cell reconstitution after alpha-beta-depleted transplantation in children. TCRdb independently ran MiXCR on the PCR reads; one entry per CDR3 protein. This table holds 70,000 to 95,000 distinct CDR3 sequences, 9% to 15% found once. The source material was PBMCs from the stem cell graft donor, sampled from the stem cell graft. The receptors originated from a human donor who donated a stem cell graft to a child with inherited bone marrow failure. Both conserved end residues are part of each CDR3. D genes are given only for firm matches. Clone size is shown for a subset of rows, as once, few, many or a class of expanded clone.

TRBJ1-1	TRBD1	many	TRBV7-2	CASGVQGTMNTEAFF	TGTGCCAGCGGAGTACAGGGGACCATGAACACTGAAGCTTTCTTT
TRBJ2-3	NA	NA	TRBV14	CASSQDWGTVPYTQYF	TGTGCCAGCAGCCAAGATTGGGGGACCGTACCATATACGCAGTATTTT
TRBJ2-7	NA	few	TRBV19	CASSSQSTGTYEQYF	TGTGCCAGTAGTTCCCAATCGACAGGTACCTACGAGCAGTACTTC
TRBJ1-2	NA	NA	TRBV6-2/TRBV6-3	CASIDPDYGYTF	TGTGCCAGCATTGACCCGGACTATGGCTACACCTTC
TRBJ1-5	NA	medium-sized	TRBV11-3	CASSPIPRQRLSNQPQHF	TGTGCCAGCAGCCCTATTCCGCGACAGCGTCTTAGCAATCAGCCCCAGCATTTT
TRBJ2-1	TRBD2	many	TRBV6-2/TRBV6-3	CATRTSGRDEQFF	TGTGCCACCAGGACTAGCGGGAGGGATGAGCAGTTCTTC
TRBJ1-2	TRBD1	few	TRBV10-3	CAISESGQLYGYTF	TGTGCCATCAGTGAGTCGGGACAGCTCTATGGCTACACCTTC
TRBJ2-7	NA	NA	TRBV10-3	CAISGGYEQYF	TGTGCCATCAGTGGGGGATACGAGCAGTACTTC
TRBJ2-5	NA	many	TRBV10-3	CAISESSSQETQYF	TGTGCCATCAGTGAGTCGAGCAGCCAAGAGACCCAGTACTTC
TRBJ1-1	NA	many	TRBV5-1	CASSLEAGVTEAFF	TGCGCCAGCAGCTTGGAAGCAGGGGTAACTGAAGCTTTCTTT
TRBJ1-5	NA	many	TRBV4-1	CASSQDGGQPQHF	TGCGCCAGCAGCCAAGATGGCGGTCAGCCCCAGCATTTT
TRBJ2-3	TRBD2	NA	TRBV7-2	CASSLAPSGTPARGTDTQYF	TGTGCCAGCAGCTTAGCGCCGAGCGGGACCCCGGCCCGGGGGACAGATACGCAGTATTTT
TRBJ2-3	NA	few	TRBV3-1	CASSQAQEDTQYF	TGTGCCAGCAGCCAGGCGCAGGAGGATACGCAGTATTTT
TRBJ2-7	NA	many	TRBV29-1	CSVGGKGREQYF	TGCAGCGTTGGAGGGAAAGGGCGCGAGCAGTACTTC
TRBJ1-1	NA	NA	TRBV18	CASSPGEGMNTEAFF	TGTGCCAGCTCACCGGGTGAGGGCATGAACACTGAAGCTTTCTTT